This T cell receptor (beta chain) emerged from a study of identical twins. Findings and caveats of the study: Beta out-of-frame sequences showed weaker excess sharing between twins. Cord blood beta clonotypes present at high abundance carried fewer insertions; no such pattern appeared in memory repertoires.

The germline V gene has CDR1 SGHTS and CDR2 YDEGEE. V lost 8 bases, J lost 2 bases, and 8 bases lay in between. CDR3 length: 12 residues. In its sample, this clonotype was seen a few times. Its target is unknown. A single record per CDR3 protein comes from TCRdb applying MiXCR to the 5' RACE reads. The sample comprises about 530,000 distinct CDR3 sequences, 13% to 15% of which are singletons, and less than 0.5% rests with the top ten. The data also belong to a second study, concerning yellow fever vaccine responses in identical twins.

The origin of this receptor is a woman aged 18-29 years in good health. The sequenced material came from CD4+ T cells sorted from blood. The gene calls are TRBV5-8 and TRBJ2-1; D remains unclear. The CDR3 spells CASRYAYNEQFF. CDR3 sequence (DNA): TGTGCCAGTCGCTACGCCTACAATGAGCAGTTCTTC.